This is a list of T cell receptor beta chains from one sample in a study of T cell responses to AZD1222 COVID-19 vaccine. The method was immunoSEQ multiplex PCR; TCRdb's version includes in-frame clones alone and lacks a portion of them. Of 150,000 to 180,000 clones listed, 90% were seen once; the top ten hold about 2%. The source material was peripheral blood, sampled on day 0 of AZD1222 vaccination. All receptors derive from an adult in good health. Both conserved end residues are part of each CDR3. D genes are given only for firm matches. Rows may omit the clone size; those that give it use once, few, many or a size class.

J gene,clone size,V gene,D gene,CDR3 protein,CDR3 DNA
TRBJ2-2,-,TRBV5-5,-,CASSLSGSANTGELFF,TGTGCCAGCAGCTTGTCGGGCAGCGCGAACACCGGGGAGCTGTTTTTT
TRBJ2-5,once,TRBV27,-,CASSLYPAWETQYF,TGTGCCAGCAGTTTGTACCCAGCATGGGAGACCCAGTACTTC
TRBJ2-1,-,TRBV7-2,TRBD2,CASSLARGITNNEQFF,TGTGCCAGCAGCTTAGCGCGGGGGATTACAAACAATGAGCAGTTCTTC
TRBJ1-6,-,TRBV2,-,CASSEGHGNSPLHF,TGTGCCAGCAGTGAAGGCCACGGGAATTCACCCCTCCACTTT
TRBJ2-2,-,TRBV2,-,CASSPSDPNTGELFF,TGTGCCAGCAGTCCCTCGGACCCGAACACCGGGGAGCTGTTTTTT
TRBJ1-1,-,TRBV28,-,CASSQTYRVGTEAFF,TGTGCCAGCAGTCAGACATACAGGGTTGGCACTGAAGCTTTCTTT
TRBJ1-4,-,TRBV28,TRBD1,CASSLWGQDLNEKLFF,TGTGCCAGCAGTTTATGGGGACAGGACCTTAATGAAAAACTGTTTTTT
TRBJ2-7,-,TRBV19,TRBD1,CASCLTGDRGNEQYF,TGTGCCAGCTGCCTCACCGGGGACAGGGGCAACGAGCAGTACTTC
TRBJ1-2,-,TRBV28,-,CASSRQSNYGYTF,TGTGCCAGCAGTCGACAGAGTAACTATGGCTACACCTTC
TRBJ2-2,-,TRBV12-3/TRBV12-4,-,CASSYGVFRELFF,TGTGCCAGCAGTTATGGGGTTTTCAGGGAGCTGTTTTTT
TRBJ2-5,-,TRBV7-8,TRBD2,CASSRVSRGGRVRETQYF,TGTGCCAGCAGCCGCGTCTCGCGTGGCGGGAGGGTAAGGGAGACCCAGTACTTC
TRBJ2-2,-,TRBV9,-,CASRNTGELFF,TGTGCCAGCAGAAACACCGGGGAGCTGTTTTTT
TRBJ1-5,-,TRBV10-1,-,CARSGPYELGRNQPQHF,TGCGCCAGGAGCGGGCCGTACGAATTGGGTCGCAATCAGCCCCAGCATTTT